This T cell receptor (beta chain) was captured by sequencing in a study of low-dose radiotherapy and immunotherapy resistance in tumors. Study overall: Intravenous ipilimumab 1 mg/kg every six weeks was given with nivolumab 240 mg every two weeks. One day before radiation and immunotherapy, intravenous cyclophosphamide 200 mg/m2 was administered, with this repeated every two weeks.

The CDR3 totals 13 residues. Germline values: CDR1 SNHLY, CDR2 FYNNEI. Trimming removed 7 bases from V and 5 bases from J, with 12 bases in between. This clonotype was seen more than once but under ten times. TRAV- and TRBV-specific primers primed first-strand cDNA, covering alpha and beta chains. For amplifying TCRs, the PCR ran for about 20 cycles with Phusion, which was used together with a constant-region primer and the adapter on the V primers. TCRdb independently ran MiXCR on the reads; one entry per CDR3 protein. The sample holds under 15,000 distinct CDR3 sequences; roughly 60% are singletons and the top ten take less than 8.5%. Each donor was administered nivolumab, ipilimumab, aspirin, low-dose cyclophosphamide and low-dose radiotherapy.

J is TRBJ1-5 and V is TRBV2; D is undetermined. This receptor was obtained from a human donor with advanced metastatic prostate, ovarian, gallbladder or colorectal cancer (not recorded which). This table probably holds off-target reads from a library built for another chain. CDR3 nucleotides: TGTGCCAGCAATTGGGTAGCTGATCAGCCCCAGCATTTT. It codes for CASNWVADQPQHF. Filled out from reference TRBV2 and TRBJ1-5, the complete variable domain reads EPEVTQTPSHQVTQMGQEVILRCVPISNHLYFYWYRQILGQKVEFLVSFYNNEISEKSEIFDDQFSVERPDGSNFTLKIRSTKLEDSAMYFCASNWVADQPQHFGDGTRLSIL.